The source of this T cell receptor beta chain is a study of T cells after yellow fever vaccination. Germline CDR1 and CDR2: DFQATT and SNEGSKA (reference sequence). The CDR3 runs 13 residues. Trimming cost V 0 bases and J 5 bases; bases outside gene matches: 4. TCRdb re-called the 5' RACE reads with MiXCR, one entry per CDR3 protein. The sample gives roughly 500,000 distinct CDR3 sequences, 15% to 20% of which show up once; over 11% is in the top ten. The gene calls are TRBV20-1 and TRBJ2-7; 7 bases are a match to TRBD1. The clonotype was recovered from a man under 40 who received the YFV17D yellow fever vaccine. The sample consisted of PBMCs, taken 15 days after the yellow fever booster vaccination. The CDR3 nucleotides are TGCAGTGCTAGAGAAGGGGGCAAAAACGAGCAGTACTTC. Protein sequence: CSAREGGKNEQYF.